This is a list of T cell receptor beta chains from one sample in a study of early T cells in non-severe SARS-CoV-2 infection. TCRdb analysed the 5' RACE reads with MiXCR anew, one entry per CDR3 protein. The sample holds about 22,000 distinct CDR3 sequences; 4% are singletons and the top ten take about 1.5%. Sequencing was done on a sample of whole blood. These receptors were collected from an adult who was a healthcare worker with PCR-confirmed SARS-CoV-2 infection or an uninfected control (not recorded which). CDR3s leave out the opening cysteine and the closing phenylalanine or tryptophan. The listing skips clone size in some rows; elsewhere it reads once, few, many or a size class.

j_gene | abundance | v_gene | CDR3aa
TRBJ2-1 | few | TRBV9 | ASSPVVYRTQDQINEQF
TRBJ2-7 | NA | TRBV7-9 | ASSFLGVGEQY
TRBJ2-1 | NA | TRBV20-1 | SGAGAYNEQF
TRBJ2-5 | many | TRBV11-3 | ASSLGDSGQETQY
TRBJ1-5 | many | TRBV7-6 | ASSLGDTNQPQH
TRBJ1-6 | medium-sized | TRBV27 | ASSFQTGSPLH
TRBJ1-2 | many | TRBV14 | ASSHRTGGANYGYT
TRBJ2-7 | many | TRBV20-1 | SARGDGPKTYEQY
TRBJ1-1 | many | TRBV11-2 | ASSLQDSREAF
TRBJ1-6 | few | TRBV12-3/TRBV12-4 | ASSLGGQGNSPLH
TRBJ2-1 | NA | TRBV6-6 | ASSYTSLSSYNEQF
TRBJ2-7 | NA | TRBV6-2/TRBV6-3 | ASSNPRSGDIWQY
TRBJ1-1 | many | TRBV12-3/TRBV12-4 | ASSPKSRGRNTEAF
TRBJ1-4 | many | TRBV12-3/TRBV12-4 | ASSLRLNNEKLF
TRBJ2-2 | many | TRBV11-2 | ASSFDRRIGELF
TRBJ1-6 | NA | TRBV5-4 | ASSSQGGRNSPLH
TRBJ2-7 | many | TRBV6-6 | ASSYSGTGTYEQY
TRBJ1-1 | many | TRBV5-1 | ASSLKEGVNTEAF
TRBJ1-1 | many | TRBV20-1 | SARDPAREDTEAF
TRBJ1-1 | many | TRBV7-2 | ASSLHQGLTEAF
TRBJ1-6 | many | TRBV2 | ASRGQGIGSPLH
TRBJ1-1 | NA | TRBV29-1 | SVDGGWDTEAF
TRBJ2-3 | NA | TRBV9 | ASSAYTDTQY
TRBJ2-5 | few | TRBV7-8 | ASSLGRTQETQY
TRBJ1-1 | many | TRBV7-3 | ASSLTSAGGAF
TRBJ2-2 | NA | TRBV28 | ASSYTGTGLTGELF
TRBJ2-3 | many | TRBV11-3 | ASSLASTDTQY
TRBJ1-2 | many | TRBV12-3/TRBV12-4 | ATKGGGHYGYT
TRBJ2-5 | many | TRBV7-8 | ASSRDREETQY
TRBJ2-4 | NA | TRBV7-2 | ASSFGQNIQY
TRBJ1-2 | many | TRBV20-1 | SARDMRSSAGYT
TRBJ2-6 | many | TRBV9 | ASSVYGANVLT
TRBJ1-1 | many | TRBV11-2 | ASSLGRTGGGTEAF
TRBJ1-5 | many | TRBV12-3/TRBV12-4 | ASSFTSGPPLDQPQH
TRBJ1-4 | many | TRBV28 | ASSAEGQGDEKLF
TRBJ2-1 | few | TRBV6-2/TRBV6-3 | ASSYGQNLRWRNEQF
TRBJ2-5 | medium-sized | TRBV10-3 | AISAEDFQETQY
TRBJ1-2 | many | TRBV10-2 | ASSESIGRGYT
TRBJ1-4 | many | TRBV5-5 | ASSLSRRGRSEKLF
TRBJ2-3 | many | TRBV11-2 | ASVPPGGARDTQY
TRBJ2-3 | few | TRBV2 | ASSRPTSGGSTDTQY
TRBJ2-6 | many | TRBV2 | ASMRTGGDGANVLT
TRBJ1-1 | many | TRBV12-3/TRBV12-4 | ASSLIESTEAF
TRBJ2-1 | many | TRBV6-4 | ASSDSGTGDYNEQF
TRBJ2-5 | NA | TRBV29-1 | SASPGGETQY
TRBJ2-7 | many | TRBV6-5 | ASSGPGQGSYEQY
TRBJ1-1 | many | TRBV13 | ASSLEQMNTEAF
TRBJ2-7 | medium-sized | TRBV18 | ASSPGGTSYEQY
TRBJ1-2 | NA | TRBV19 | ASSTKAGTGAYGYT
TRBJ2-5 | many | TRBV10-3 | AISVGGPQETQY
TRBJ1-4 | few | TRBV9 | ASSGGTPNEKLF
TRBJ2-3 | many | TRBV20-1 | SARSTTLVDTQY
TRBJ2-7 | many | TRBV10-3 | AIGRIYEQY
TRBJ2-5 | NA | TRBV5-6 | ASSLAGAKETQY
TRBJ2-3 | many | TRBV10-1 | ASSEKY
TRBJ2-2 | many | TRBV27 | ASTLGGANTGELF
TRBJ2-5 | NA | TRBV6-4 | ANLTPKRGRNGETQY
TRBJ2-7 | NA | TRBV24-1 | ATCGQVLYEQY
TRBJ2-1 | many | TRBV7-9 | ASSLFGGDSYNEQF